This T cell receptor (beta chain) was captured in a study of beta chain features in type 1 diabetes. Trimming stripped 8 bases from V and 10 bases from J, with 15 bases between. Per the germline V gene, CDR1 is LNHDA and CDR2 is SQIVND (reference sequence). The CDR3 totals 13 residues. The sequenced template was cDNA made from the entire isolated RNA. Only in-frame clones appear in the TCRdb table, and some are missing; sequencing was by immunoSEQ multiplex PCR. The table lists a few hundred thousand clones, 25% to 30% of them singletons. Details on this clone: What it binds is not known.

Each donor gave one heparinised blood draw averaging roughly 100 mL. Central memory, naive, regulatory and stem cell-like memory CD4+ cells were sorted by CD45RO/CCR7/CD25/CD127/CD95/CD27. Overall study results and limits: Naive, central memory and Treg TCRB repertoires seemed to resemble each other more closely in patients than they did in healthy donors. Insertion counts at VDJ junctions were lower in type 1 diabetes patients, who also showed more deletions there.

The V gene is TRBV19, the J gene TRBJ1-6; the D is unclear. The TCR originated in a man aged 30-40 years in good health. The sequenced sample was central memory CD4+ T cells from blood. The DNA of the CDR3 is TGTGCCAGTCCCCCGCCGGGGAAATCACCCCTCCACTTT. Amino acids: CASPPPGKSPLHF.